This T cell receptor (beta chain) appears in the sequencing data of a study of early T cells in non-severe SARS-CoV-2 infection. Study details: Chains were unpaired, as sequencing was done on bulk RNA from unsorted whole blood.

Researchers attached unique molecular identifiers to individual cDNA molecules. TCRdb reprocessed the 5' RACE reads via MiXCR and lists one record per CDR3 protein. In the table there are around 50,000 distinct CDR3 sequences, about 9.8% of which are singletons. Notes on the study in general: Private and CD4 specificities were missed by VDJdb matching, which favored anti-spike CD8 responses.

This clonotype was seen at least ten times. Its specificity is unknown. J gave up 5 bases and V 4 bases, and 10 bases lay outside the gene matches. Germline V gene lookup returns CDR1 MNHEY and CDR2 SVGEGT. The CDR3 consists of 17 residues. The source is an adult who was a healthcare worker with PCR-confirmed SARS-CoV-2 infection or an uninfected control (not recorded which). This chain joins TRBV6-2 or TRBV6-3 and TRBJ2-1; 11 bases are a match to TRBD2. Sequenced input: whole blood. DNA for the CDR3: TGTGCCAGCAGTTGGGGACTAGCGGAATCGACCCACAATGAGCAGTTCTTC. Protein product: CASSWGLAESTHNEQFF.